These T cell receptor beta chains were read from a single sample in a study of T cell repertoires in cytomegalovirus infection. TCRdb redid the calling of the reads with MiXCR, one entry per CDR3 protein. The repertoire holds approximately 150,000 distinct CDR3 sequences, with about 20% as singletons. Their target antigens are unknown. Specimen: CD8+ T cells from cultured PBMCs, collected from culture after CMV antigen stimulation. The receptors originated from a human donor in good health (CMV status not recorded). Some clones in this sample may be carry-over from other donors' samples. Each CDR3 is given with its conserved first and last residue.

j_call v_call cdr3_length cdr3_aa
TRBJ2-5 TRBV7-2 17 CASSLNRDRYLRETQYF
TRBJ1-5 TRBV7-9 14 CASSLPFSNQPQHF
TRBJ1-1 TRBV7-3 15 CASSLTTGVNTEAFF
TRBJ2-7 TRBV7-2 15 CASSRGGAASYEQYF
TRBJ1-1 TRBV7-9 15 CASSLKTGVFTEAFF
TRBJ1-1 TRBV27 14 CASRKTGADTEAFF
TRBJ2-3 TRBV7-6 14 CASSLNGGADTQYF
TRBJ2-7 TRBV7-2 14 CASSPSGEQYEQYF
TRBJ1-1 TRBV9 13 CASSAGSVTEAFF
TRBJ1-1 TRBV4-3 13 CASTKGPNTEAFF
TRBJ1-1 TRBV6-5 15 CASSYSRQGGTEAFF
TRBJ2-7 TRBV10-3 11 CAISDTYEQYF
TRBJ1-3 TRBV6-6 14 CDSRSGGSPNTIYF
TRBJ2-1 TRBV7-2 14 CASSLDRGYNEQFF
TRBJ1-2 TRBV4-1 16 CASSQAPAGDGDGYTF
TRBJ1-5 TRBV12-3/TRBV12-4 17 CASSLTLLGGSNQPQHF
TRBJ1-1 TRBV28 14 CASSLEGAWTEAFF
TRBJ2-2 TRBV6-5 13 CASNYEGPGELFF
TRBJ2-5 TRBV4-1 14 CASSLKEGSETQYF
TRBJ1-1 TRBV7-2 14 CASSWDRLNTEAFF
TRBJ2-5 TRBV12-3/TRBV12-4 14 CASIPPGGDETQYF
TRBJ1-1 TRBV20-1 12 CSASNVGTEAFF